Listed here are 29 T cell receptor beta chains from one sample, sequenced in a study of T cell responses to AZD1222 COVID-19 vaccine. Method: immunoSEQ multiplex PCR; TCRdb's copy keeps in-frame clones and lacks some. The sample has 200,000 or so clones, around 92% seen once; the top ten hold 10%. Source: peripheral blood, taken on day 0 of AZD1222 vaccination. Receptors were obtained from an adult in good health.

The gene calls are TRBV24-1 and TRBJ2-1; D perhaps matches TRBD2 (5 bases). Between the trimmed V and J ends, which lost 1 base and 8 bases, there was a span of 11 bases. The CDR3 spans 14 residues. Per the germline V gene, CDR1 is KGHDR and CDR2 is SFDVKD. CDR3 nucleotides: TGTGCCACCAGTGATTTTATAGCGTTCGATGAGCAGTTCTTC. Translating gives CATSDFIAFDEQFF.

This chain links TRBV7-6 with TRBJ1-3; maybe TRBD1 (5 bases). Germline V gene sequence: CDR1 SGHVS, CDR2 FNYEAQ. CDR3 length: 18 residues. Trimming took 1 base from V and 0 from J, leaving 16 bases between them. CDR3 DNA sequence: TGTGCCAGCAGCTTAGACCTGGGACGGAGAAGCTCTGGAAACACCATATATTTT. This translates into CASSLDLGRRSSGNTIYF.

This chain connects TRBV3-1 (or the pseudogene TRBV3-2) to TRBJ1-1; 7 bases line up with TRBD1. Trimming took 0 bases from V and 4 from J; bases not matched to a gene: 5. This CDR3 is built from 15 residues. Germline V gene lookup returns CDR1 LGHDT and CDR2 YNNKEL (reference sequence). CDR3 residues: CASSQDEGAFTEAFF. The CDR3 DNA follows: TGTGCCAGCAGCCAAGATGAGGGGGCATTCACTGAAGCTTTCTTT.

The chain joins TRBV4-2 to TRBJ1-1; TRBD1 matches 7 bases. Germline values: CDR1 LGHNA, CDR2 YNFKEQ. This CDR3 has 15 amino acids. The J segment lost 5 bases and the V segment lost 7 bases, leaving 13 bases of the junction unmatched. The CDR3, as DNA: TGTGCCAGCACAGCGTTCTCCCAGGGGGGGACTGAAGCTTTCTTT. Amino acids: CASTAFSQGGTEAFF.

This chain joins TRBV24-1 and TRBJ1-2, with D hard to call. The germline V gene encodes CDR1 KGHDR and CDR2 SFDVKD. The V gene lost 11 bases and the J gene lost 8 bases, with 23 bases spanning the gap. The CDR3 is 14 amino acids. This CDR3 reads CAIEDAYAYGGYTF. CDR3 coding DNA: TGTGCCATCGAGGACGCATACGCTTATGGAGGCTACACCTTC.

This rearrangement joins TRBV24-1 to TRBJ1-5; the D is unclear. V lost 4 bases, J lost 0 bases, and 6 bases lay in between. Germline lookup yields CDR1 KGHDR and CDR2 SFDVKD. This CDR3 is built from 14 residues. CDR3 sequence (DNA): TGTGCCACCAGTGACGGAGTTAGCAATCAGCCCCAGCATTTT. Protein: CATSDGVSNQPQHF.

The CDR3 spells CAISESLTGPYEQYF. For the CDR3, the DNA is TGTGCCATCAGTGAGTCCCTGACAGGGCCCTACGAGCAGTACTTC. J is TRBJ2-7 and V is TRBV10-3; 7 positions match TRBD1. CDR3 size: 15 residues. After removal of 0 bases from V and 2 bases from J, the junction contained 4 bases not matched to a gene. CDR1 is ENHRY, CDR2 SYGVKD, per germline.

This clone came up once. CDR3 loop: CASSMEGQGDYGYTF. As DNA, the CDR3 is TGTGCCAGCAGTATGGAGGGGCAGGGGGACTATGGCTACACCTTC. The J gene is TRBJ1-2, the V gene TRBV6-5; 7 bases map to TRBD1. The trim removed 5 bases at V and 3 bases at J, leaving 9 bases unmatched. Germline lookup yields CDR1 MNHEY and CDR2 SVGAGI. The CDR3 runs to 15 residues.

The chain joins TRBV18 to TRBJ1-2, with unresolved D. Trimming cost V 8 bases and J 4 bases, with 17 bases left between them. The CDR3 runs 14 residues. Per germline, CDR1 KGHSH and CDR2 LQKENI. This chain's CDR3 is CASQPSTPLYGYTF. CDR3 coding DNA: TGTGCCAGCCAGCCTTCGACTCCGCTCTATGGCTACACCTTC. The full variable domain, with the rest looked up from reference TRBV18 and TRBJ1-2, is NAGVMQNPRHLVRRRGQEARLRCSPMKGHSHVYWYRQLPEEGLKFMVYLQKENIIDESGMPKERFSAEFPKEGPSILRIQQVVRGDSAAYFCASQPSTPLYGYTFGSGTRLTVV.

V is TRBV4-1 and J is TRBJ1-2; D not resolved. The V end lost 3 bases, the J end lost 4 bases, and 12 bases lay between the germline ends. CDR1 is MGHRA, CDR2 YSYEKL, per germline. The CDR3 is 14 amino acids. The CDR3 region is CASSHATVFYGYTF. The CDR3 nucleotides are TGCGCCAGCAGCCACGCCACAGTTTTCTATGGCTACACCTTC.

The CDR3 protein is CASSSSGVPRQAYEQYF. Written as DNA, the CDR3 is TGTGCCAGCAGCTCTTCGGGGGTTCCCCGTCAGGCCTACGAGCAGTACTTC. The chain has TRBV7-9 and TRBJ2-7; the D gene is possibly TRBD2 (6 bases). V lost 4 bases and J 2 bases, leaving 21 bases between the germline ends. Germline V gives CDR1 SEHNR, CDR2 FQNEAQ (reference sequence). CDR3 length equals 17 residues. Supplemented by reference TRBV7-9 and TRBJ2-7, the full variable domain reads DTGVSQNPRHKITKRGQNVTFRCDPISEHNRLYWYRQTLGQGPEFLTYFQNEAQLEKSRLLSDRFSAERPKGSFSTLEIQRTEQGDSAMYLCASSSSGVPRQAYEQYFGPGTRLTVT.

CDR3 nucleotides: TGTGCCAGCAGCCCGGGGCCGGGGAGTCAGCCCCAGCATTTT. Translated: CASSPGPGSQPQHF. The chain joins TRBV7-2 to TRBJ1-5, with D maybe TRBD1 (5 bases). Trimming took off 5 bases at V and 6 bases at J, with 14 bases between the two ends. The CDR3 contains 14 residues. Germline lookup yields CDR1 SGHTA and CDR2 FQGNSA.

The V and J genes are TRBV28 and TRBJ1-1; D possibly corresponds to TRBD1 (5 bases). The V end was cut by 3 bases, the J end by 3 bases, with 11 bases between. The CDR3 is made up of 14 amino acids. The germline gives CDR1 MDHEN, CDR2 SYDVKM. CDR3: CASSLGRVHTEAFF. Written as DNA, the CDR3 is TGTGCCAGCAGTTTGGGCAGGGTGCACACTGAAGCTTTCTTT.

This clone appeared a few times. This chain links TRBV4-2 with TRBJ2-3; 10 bases align to TRBD2. The CDR3 extends over 16 amino acids. Trimming at V came to 0 bases and at J to 1 base, leaving 1 base not matched to a gene. Germline V CDR1 and CDR2: LGHNA, YNFKEQ. The CDR3 loop is CASSQDLAGGTDTQYF. CDR3 nucleotides: TGTGCCAGCAGCCAAGATCTAGCGGGAGGCACAGATACGCAGTATTTT.

In this sample, this clone turned up once. This chain uses TRBV6-5 with TRBJ1-5, with TRBD1 matching over 9 bases. Germline trimming cut 0 bases from V and 6 bases from J; bases unmatched to any gene: 3. The V gene's germline CDR1 is MNHEY and CDR2 SVGAGI. This CDR3 comprises 15 residues. The CDR3 reads CASSYSYRGLQPQHF. DNA of the CDR3: TGTGCCAGCAGTTACTCGTACAGGGGGCTTCAGCCCCAGCATTTT.

The rearrangement joins TRBV5-4 to TRBJ1-2; no definite D call. The CDR3 covers 14 residues. Germline values: CDR1 SGHNT, CDR2 YYREEE (reference sequence). V was pared by 0 bases and J by 4 bases, with 10 bases between. CDR3 sequence reads: CASSLVGSTYGYTF. The CDR3 DNA follows: TGTGCCAGCAGCTTGGTGGGGTCCACCTATGGCTACACCTTC. Drawing the rest from reference TRBV5-4 and TRBJ1-2, the complete variable domain is ETGVTQSPTHLIKTRGQQVTLRCSSQSGHNTVSWYQQALGQGPQFIFQYYREEENGRGNFPPRFSGLQFPNYSSELNVNALELDDSALYLCASSLVGSTYGYTFGSGTRLTVV.

This chain links TRBV7-2 with TRBJ2-5; D gene unclear. The CDR3 loop spans 13 amino acids. Germline assignment: CDR1 SGHTA and CDR2 FQGNSA. Between the trimmed V and J ends, which lost 4 bases and 7 bases, there was a span of 13 bases. CDR3 loop: CASSSLATGTQYF. CDR3 sequence (DNA): TGTGCCAGCAGCTCCCTCGCTACTGGGACCCAGTACTTC.

The chain couples TRBV5-5 to TRBJ2-1; D remains ambiguous. The V end was cut by 2 bases, the J end by 5 bases, with 8 bases between. Germline CDR1 reads SGHKS; CDR2 reads YYEKEE (reference sequence). The CDR3 runs 13 residues. The chain's CDR3 is CASSFSPDNEQFF. The CDR3 region has the DNA TGTGCCAGCAGCTTTAGTCCCGACAATGAGCAGTTCTTC.

The chain has TRBV28 and TRBJ1-5, with 9 bases fitting TRBD1. This CDR3 region has 15 residues. V shed 4 bases, J shed 5 bases, and the junction held 6 bases outside the gene matches. The germline V gene encodes CDR1 MDHEN and CDR2 SYDVKM. The DNA of the CDR3 is TGTGCCAGCAGTTCACCCGGACAGGGGCATCAGCCCCAGCATTTT. It yields the protein CASSSPGQGHQPQHF. Full variable domain (rest looked up from reference TRBV28 and TRBJ1-5): DVKVTQSSRYLVKRTGEKVFLECVQDMDHENMFWYRQDPGLGLRLIYFSYDVKMKEKGDIPEGYSVSREKKERFSLILESASTNQTSMYLCASSSPGQGHQPQHFGDGTRLSIL.

The rearrangement joins TRBV10-3 to TRBJ1-1; 9 positions match TRBD1. The CDR3 has 16 residues. J was trimmed by 2 bases and V by 2 bases; bases with no gene match: 6. Germline V CDR1 and CDR2: ENHRY, SYGVKD. DNA for the CDR3: TGTGCCATCAGTGAGCTATGGACAGGGGATAACACTGAAGCTTTCTTT. Translation: CAISELWTGDNTEAFF.

The chain has TRBV2 and TRBJ1-4; the D gene is possibly TRBD1 (5 bases). In germline, CDR1 is SNHLY, CDR2 FYNNEI. CDR3 length: 14 amino acids. The V end lost 6 bases, the J end lost 4 bases, and 12 bases lay between the germline ends. This CDR3 reads CASSFRDVNEKLFF. In DNA form, the CDR3 reads TGTGCCAGCAGCTTCCGGGACGTTAATGAAAAACTGTTTTTT.

The chain combines TRBV6-5 with TRBJ1-3; D is uncertain. This CDR3 comprises 13 residues. Trimming pared 6 bases from V and 3 bases from J, leaving 9 bases between. Germline lookup yields CDR1 MNHEY and CDR2 SVGAGI. CDR3 coding DNA: TGTGCCAGCAGCATAGAAGATGGAAACACCATATATTTT. Amino acid sequence: CASSIEDGNTIYF.

V gene TRBV30 combines with J gene TRBJ2-3; no clear D. Germline V gene data show CDR1 as GTSNPN and CDR2 as SVGIG (reference sequence). V lost 2 bases, J lost 7 bases, and 10 bases lay in between. The length of the CDR3 is 12 residues. This CDR3 reads CAWSRGSYTQYF. The DNA for the CDR3 is TGTGCCTGGAGTAGAGGTTCTTATACGCAGTATTTT.

The chain is built from TRBV7-2 and TRBJ2-3; TRBD2 agrees at 13 bases. V trimming: 1 base; J trimming: 5 bases; junction bases outside the gene matches: 3. The germline V gene encodes CDR1 SGHTA and CDR2 FQGNSA. This CDR3 has 16 residues. CDR3 DNA sequence: TGTGCCAGCAGCTTAGTCGGACTAGCGGGAGTAGATACGCAGTATTTT. Translating it yields CASSLVGLAGVDTQYF.

The V call is TRBV19, the J call TRBJ2-1; no reliable D call. This CDR3 has 13 amino acids. With 6 bases removed from V and 10 bases from J, the gap between germline ends came to 16 bases. Germline V gives CDR1 LNHDA, CDR2 SQIVND (reference sequence). CDR3 DNA: TGTGCCAGTAGCCTATCCCTGACAATGGAGCAGTTCTTC. Encoded protein: CASSLSLTMEQFF.

The genes are TRBV29-1 and TRBJ2-7; unclear D gene. The germline gives CDR1 SQVTM, CDR2 ANQGSEA. The CDR3 covers 13 residues. Trimming removed 6 bases from V and 4 bases from J, with 16 bases in between. CDR3 amino acids: CSVMDGYGYEQYV. The CDR3 DNA reads as TGCAGCGTGATGGACGGATACGGATACGAGCAGTACGTC.

The J gene is TRBJ1-6, the V gene TRBV5-1; maybe TRBD1 (5 bases). Germline assignment: CDR1 SGHRS and CDR2 YFSETQ. The CDR3 is made up of 13 amino acids. Between the trimmed V and J ends, which lost 5 bases and 7 bases, there was a span of 10 bases. The CDR3 sequence is CASSDRPNSPLHF. As DNA, the CDR3 is TGCGCCAGCAGTGACAGACCAAATTCACCCCTCCACTTT.

The rearrangement links TRBV3-1 (or the pseudogene TRBV3-2) to TRBJ2-2; D gene ambiguous. The CDR3 is made up of 13 amino acids. Germline V gives CDR1 LGHDT, CDR2 YNNKEL (reference sequence). V was cut by 6 bases and J by 2 bases, with 7 bases left in between. CDR3 nucleotide sequence: TGTGCCAGCAGTGAGGCTAACACCGGGGAGCTGTTTTTT. Translated: CASSEANTGELFF.

This chain uses TRBV19 with TRBJ1-5; D gene uncertain. Germline CDR1 reads LNHDA; CDR2 reads SQIVND (reference sequence). V gave up 1 base and J gave up 7 bases, with 17 bases separating them. The CDR3 has 16 residues. The CDR3 spells CASSIAAGLKGQPQHF. The CDR3 DNA reads as TGTGCCAGTAGTATAGCGGCCGGACTTAAAGGGCAGCCCCAGCATTTT.